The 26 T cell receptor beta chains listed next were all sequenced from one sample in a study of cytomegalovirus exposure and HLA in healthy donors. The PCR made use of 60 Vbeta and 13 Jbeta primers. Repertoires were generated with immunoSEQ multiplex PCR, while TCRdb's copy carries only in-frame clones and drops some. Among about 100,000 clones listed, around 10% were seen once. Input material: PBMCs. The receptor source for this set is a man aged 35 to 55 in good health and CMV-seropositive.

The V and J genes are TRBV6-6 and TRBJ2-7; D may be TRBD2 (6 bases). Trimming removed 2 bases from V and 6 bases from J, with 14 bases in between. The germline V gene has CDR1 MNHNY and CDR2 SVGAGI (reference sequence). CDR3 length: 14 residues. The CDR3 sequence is CASSYGGTVIEQYF. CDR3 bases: TGTGCCAGCAGTTACGGAGGGACCGTAATCGAGCAGTACTTC.

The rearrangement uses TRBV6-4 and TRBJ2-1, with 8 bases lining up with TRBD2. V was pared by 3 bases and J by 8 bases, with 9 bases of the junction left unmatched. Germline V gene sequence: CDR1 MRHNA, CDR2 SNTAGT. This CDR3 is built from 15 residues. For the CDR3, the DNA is TGTGCCAGCAGTGAAGGAAGCGGGAGTTCGGATGAGCAGTTCTTC. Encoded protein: CASSEGSGSSDEQFF.

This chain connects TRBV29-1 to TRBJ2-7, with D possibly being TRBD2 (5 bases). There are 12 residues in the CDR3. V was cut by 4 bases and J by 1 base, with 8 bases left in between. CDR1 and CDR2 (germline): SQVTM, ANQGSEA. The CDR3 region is CSVVRGSYEQYF. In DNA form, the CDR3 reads TGCAGCGTTGTTCGGGGATCCTACGAGCAGTACTTC.

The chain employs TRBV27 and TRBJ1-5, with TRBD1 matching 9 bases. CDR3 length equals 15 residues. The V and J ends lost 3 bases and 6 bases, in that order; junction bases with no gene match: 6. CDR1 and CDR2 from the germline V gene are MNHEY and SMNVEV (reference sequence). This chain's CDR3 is CASSLQTGGSQPQHF. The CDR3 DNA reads TGTGCCAGCAGTTTGCAGACAGGGGGGAGTCAGCCCCAGCATTTT.

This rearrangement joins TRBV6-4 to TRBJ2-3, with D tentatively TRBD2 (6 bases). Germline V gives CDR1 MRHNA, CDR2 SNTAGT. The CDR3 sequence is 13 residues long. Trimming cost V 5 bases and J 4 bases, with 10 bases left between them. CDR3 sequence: CASSLGRSDTQYF. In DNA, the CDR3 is TGTGCCAGCAGTTTGGGGAGGTCAGATACGCAGTATTTT.

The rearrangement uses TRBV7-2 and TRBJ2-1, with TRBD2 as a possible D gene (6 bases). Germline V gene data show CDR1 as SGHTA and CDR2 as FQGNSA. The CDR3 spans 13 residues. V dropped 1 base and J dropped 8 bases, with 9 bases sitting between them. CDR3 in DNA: TGTGCCAGCAGCTTAGGAGGAGGGGATGAGCAGTTCTTC. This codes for CASSLGGGDEQFF.

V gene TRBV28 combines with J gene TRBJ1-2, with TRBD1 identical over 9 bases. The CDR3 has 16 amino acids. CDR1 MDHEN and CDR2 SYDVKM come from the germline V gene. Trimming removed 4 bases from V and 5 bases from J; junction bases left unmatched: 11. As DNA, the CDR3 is TGTGCCAGCAGTTCCAGATCACAGGGGGCCCCTTATGGCTACACCTTC. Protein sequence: CASSSRSQGAPYGYTF.

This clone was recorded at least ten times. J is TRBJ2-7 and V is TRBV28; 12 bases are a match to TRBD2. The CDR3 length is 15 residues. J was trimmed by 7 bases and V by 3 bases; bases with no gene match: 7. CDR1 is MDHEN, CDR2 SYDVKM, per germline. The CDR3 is CASSFSSGRAKEQYF. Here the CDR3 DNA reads TGTGCCAGCAGTTTTTCTAGCGGGAGGGCGAAGGAGCAGTACTTC.

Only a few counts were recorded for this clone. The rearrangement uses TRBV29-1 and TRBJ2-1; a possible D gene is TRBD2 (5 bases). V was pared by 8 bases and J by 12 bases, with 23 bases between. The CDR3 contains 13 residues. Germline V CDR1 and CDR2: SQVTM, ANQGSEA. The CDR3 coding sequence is TGCAGCTCCCGCCCCCAGGACGCCGGACTGCAGTTCTTC. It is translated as CSSRPQDAGLQFF.

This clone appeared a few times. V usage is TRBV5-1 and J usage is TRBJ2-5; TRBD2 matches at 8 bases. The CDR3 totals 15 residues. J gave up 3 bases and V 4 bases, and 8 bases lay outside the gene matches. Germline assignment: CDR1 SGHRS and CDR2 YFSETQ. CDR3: CASSPRGGLEETQYF. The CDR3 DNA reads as TGCGCCAGCAGCCCTCGGGGGGGGCTGGAAGAGACCCAGTACTTC.

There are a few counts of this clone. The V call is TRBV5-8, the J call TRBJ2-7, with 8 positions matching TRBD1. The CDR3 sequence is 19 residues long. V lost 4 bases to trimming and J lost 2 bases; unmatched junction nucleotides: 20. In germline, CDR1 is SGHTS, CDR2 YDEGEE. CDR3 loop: CASSHRGSSRAGAPYEQYF. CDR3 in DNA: TGTGCCAGCAGCCACAGGGGGAGCTCGAGGGCAGGAGCCCCCTACGAGCAGTACTTC.

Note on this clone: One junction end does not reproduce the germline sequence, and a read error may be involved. CDR3 nucleotide sequence: TGTGCTAGCAGCCTAACCCTGCAAGACGAGCAGTACTTC. Its translation is CASSLTLQDEQYF. The chain carries TRBV7-7 and TRBJ2-7; D uncertain. The germline gives CDR1 SSHAT, CDR2 FNYEAQ (reference sequence). This CDR3 comprises 13 residues.

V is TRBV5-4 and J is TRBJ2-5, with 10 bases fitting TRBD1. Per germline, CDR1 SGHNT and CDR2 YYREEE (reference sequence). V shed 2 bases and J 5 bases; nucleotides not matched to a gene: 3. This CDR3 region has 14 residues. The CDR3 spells CASSFGTGEETQYF. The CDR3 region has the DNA TGTGCCAGCAGCTTCGGGACAGGGGAGGAGACCCAGTACTTC. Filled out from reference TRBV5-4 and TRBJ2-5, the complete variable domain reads ETGVTQSPTHLIKTRGQQVTLRCSSQSGHNTVSWYQQALGQGPQFIFQYYREEENGRGNFPPRFSGLQFPNYSSELNVNALELDDSALYLCASSFGTGEETQYFGPGTRLLVL.

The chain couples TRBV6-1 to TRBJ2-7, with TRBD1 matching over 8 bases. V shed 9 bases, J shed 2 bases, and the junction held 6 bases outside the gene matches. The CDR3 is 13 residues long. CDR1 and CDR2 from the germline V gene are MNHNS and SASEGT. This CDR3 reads CASQTGGPYEQYF. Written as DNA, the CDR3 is TGTGCCAGTCAAACAGGGGGGCCCTACGAGCAGTACTTC.

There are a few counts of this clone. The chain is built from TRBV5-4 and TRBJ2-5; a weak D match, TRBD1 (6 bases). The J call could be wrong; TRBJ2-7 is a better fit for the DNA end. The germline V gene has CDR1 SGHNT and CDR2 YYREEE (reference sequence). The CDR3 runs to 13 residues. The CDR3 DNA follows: TGTGCCAGCAGCTTGATAGGGGGATACGAGCAGTACTTC. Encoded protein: CASSLIGGYEQYF.

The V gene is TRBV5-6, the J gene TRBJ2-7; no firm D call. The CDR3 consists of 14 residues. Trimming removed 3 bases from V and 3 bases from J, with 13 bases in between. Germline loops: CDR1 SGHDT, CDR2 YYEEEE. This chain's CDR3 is CASSSGLGNYEQYF. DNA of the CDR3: TGTGCCAGCAGCTCTGGTCTAGGCAACTACGAGCAGTACTTC.

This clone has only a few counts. This CDR3 is CASSLEGHNTEAFF. CDR3 coding DNA: TGTGCCAGCAGCTTAGAGGGACACAACACTGAAGCTTTCTTT. The chain combines TRBV7-9 with TRBJ1-1; D may be TRBD1 (6 bases). Trimming stripped 1 base from V and 2 bases from J, with 8 bases between. Germline-derived CDR1 and CDR2 are SEHNR and FQNEAQ (reference sequence). The CDR3 contains 14 residues. The complete variable domain, with remaining parts taken from reference TRBV7-9 and TRBJ1-1, reads DTGVSQNPRHKITKRGQNVTFRCDPISEHNRLYWYRQTLGQGPEFLTYFQNEAQLEKSRLLSDRFSAERPKGSFSTLEIQRTEQGDSAMYLCASSLEGHNTEAFFGQGTRLTVV.

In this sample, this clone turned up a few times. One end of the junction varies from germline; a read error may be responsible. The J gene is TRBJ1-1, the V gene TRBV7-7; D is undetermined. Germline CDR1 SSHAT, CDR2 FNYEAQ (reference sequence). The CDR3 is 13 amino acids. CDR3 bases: TGTGCTAGCAGCCTTAGCAAGAACACTGAAGCTTTCTTT. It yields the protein CASSLSKNTEAFF.

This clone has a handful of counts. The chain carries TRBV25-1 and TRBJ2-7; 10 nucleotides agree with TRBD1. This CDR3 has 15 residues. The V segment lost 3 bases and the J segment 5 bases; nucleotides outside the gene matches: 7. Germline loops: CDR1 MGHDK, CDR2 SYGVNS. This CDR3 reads CASSDWGQGSNEQYF. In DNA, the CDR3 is TGTGCCAGCAGTGATTGGGGACAGGGGAGTAACGAGCAGTACTTC.

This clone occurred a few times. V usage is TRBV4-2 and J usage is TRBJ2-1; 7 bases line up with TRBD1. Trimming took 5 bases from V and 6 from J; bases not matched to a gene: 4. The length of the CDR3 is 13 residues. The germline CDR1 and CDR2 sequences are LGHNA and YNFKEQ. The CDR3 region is CASSSPGGNEQFF. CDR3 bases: TGTGCCAGCAGCTCGCCAGGGGGCAATGAGCAGTTCTTC.

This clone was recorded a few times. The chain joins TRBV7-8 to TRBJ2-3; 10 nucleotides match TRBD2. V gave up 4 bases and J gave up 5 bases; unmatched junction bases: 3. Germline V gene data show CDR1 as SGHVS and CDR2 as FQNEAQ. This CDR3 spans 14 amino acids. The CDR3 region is CASSSWTSGDTQYF. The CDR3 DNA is TGTGCCAGCAGCTCCTGGACTAGCGGAGATACGCAGTATTTT.

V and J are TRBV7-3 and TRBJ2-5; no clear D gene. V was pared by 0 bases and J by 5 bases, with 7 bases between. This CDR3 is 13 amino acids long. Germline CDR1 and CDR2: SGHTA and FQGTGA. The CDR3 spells CASSLTGAETQYF. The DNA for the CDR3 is TGTGCCAGCAGCTTAACGGGCGCGGAGACCCAGTACTTC.

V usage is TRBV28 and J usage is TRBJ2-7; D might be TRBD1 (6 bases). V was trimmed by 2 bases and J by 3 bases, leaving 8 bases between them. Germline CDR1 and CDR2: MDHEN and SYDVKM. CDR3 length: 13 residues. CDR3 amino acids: CASSLTGLYEQYF. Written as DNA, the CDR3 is TGTGCCAGCAGTTTAACAGGGCTCTACGAGCAGTACTTC.

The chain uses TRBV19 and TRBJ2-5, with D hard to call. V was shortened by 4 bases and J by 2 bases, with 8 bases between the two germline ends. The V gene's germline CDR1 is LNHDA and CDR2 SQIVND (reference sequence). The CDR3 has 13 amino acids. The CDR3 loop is CASSSASQETQYF. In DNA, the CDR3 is TGTGCCAGTAGTAGCGCTAGTCAAGAGACCCAGTACTTC.

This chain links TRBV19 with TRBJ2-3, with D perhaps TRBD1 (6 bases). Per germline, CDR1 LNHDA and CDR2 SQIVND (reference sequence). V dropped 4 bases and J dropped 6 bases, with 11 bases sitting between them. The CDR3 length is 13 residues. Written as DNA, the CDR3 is TGTGCCAGTAGTACAGGGACATACGATACGCAGTATTTT. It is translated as CASSTGTYDTQYF.

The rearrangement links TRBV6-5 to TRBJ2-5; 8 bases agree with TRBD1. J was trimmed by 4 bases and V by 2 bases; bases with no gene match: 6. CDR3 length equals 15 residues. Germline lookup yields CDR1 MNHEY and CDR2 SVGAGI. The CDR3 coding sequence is TGTGCCAGCAGTTACGAGGCAGGGGGCGGAGAGACCCAGTACTTC. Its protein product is CASSYEAGGGETQYF.